Shown below are 28 T cell receptor beta chains from a single sample sequenced in a study of cytomegalovirus exposure and HLA in healthy donors. Amplification used 60 Vbeta primers and 13 Jbeta primers. Data came from immunoSEQ multiplex PCR; TCRdb stores just in-frame clones and leaves some out. The sample records 100,000 to 150,000 clones, roughly 79% being singletons. Sequencing used PBMCs. The receptors were sampled from a woman in her forties or fifties in good health and CMV-seronegative.

The V gene is TRBV7-8, the J gene TRBJ2-3; D uncertain. The V and J ends lost 4 bases and 7 bases respectively, with 9 bases between them. This CDR3 comprises 12 residues. The germline gives CDR1 SGHVS, CDR2 FQNEAQ. The CDR3 DNA follows: TGTGCCAGCAGCTCAGAATGGCATACGCAGTATTTT. This sequence encodes CASSSEWHTQYF. The full variable domain, its missing parts supplied by reference TRBV7-8 and TRBJ2-3, is GAGVSQSPRYKVAKRGQDVALRCDPISGHVSLFWYQQALGQGPEFLTYFQNEAQLDKSGLPSDRFFAERPEGSVSTLKIQRTQQEDSAVYLCASSSEWHTQYFGPGTRLTVL.

The chain couples TRBV7-9 to TRBJ2-7, with 8 bases identical to TRBD2. V dropped 5 bases and J dropped 7; count of bases not matched to a gene: 4. The CDR3 extends over 12 amino acids. Germline V lookup: CDR1 SEHNR, CDR2 FQNEAQ (reference sequence). The CDR3 spells CASSEGLGEQYV. DNA of the CDR3: TGTGCCAGCAGCGAGGGACTAGGGGAGCAGTACGTC.

The V and J genes are TRBV7-3 and TRBJ2-1; 10 bases line up with TRBD1. The ends lost 3 bases at V and 7 bases at J; junction bases unmatched: 9. CDR3 length: 16 amino acids. Germline lookup yields CDR1 SGHTA and CDR2 FQGTGA. CDR3 in DNA: TGTGCCAGCAGCTTCCCGAGGGGACAGGGGTCTAATGAGCAGTTCTTC. Translation: CASSFPRGQGSNEQFF.

This clone showed up just a few times. Other DNA sequences in this sample translate to the same CDR3. The chain carries TRBV28 and TRBJ1-1, with D possibly being TRBD1 (5 bases). V dropped 5 bases and J dropped 2 bases, with 9 bases sitting between them. This CDR3 contains 13 residues. Germline V lookup: CDR1 MDHEN, CDR2 SYDVKM. CDR3 loop: CASSLTGNTEAFF. CDR3 nucleotides: TGTGCCAGCAGTCTAACAGGTAACACTGAAGCTTTCTTT.

The rearrangement links TRBV25-1 to TRBJ2-1, with 12 bases that match TRBD2. This CDR3 is 16 amino acids long. With V trimmed by 1 base and J by 9 bases, 7 bases remained unmatched. Germline CDR1 and CDR2: MGHDK and SYGVNS. CDR3 in amino acids: CASSESYASGRAEQFF. The CDR3 region has the DNA TGTGCCAGCAGTGAATCCTATGCTAGCGGGAGGGCTGAGCAGTTCTTC.

V usage is TRBV27 and J usage is TRBJ2-7; a possible D gene is TRBD1 (6 bases). CDR1 and CDR2 from the germline V gene are MNHEY and SMNVEV (reference sequence). Trimming took off 5 bases at V and 4 bases at J, with 18 bases between the two ends. The CDR3 sequence is 15 residues long. This chain's CDR3 is CASSPRVGAPYEQYF. The CDR3 region has the DNA TGTGCCAGCAGTCCCCGAGTGGGGGCGCCGTACGAGCAGTACTTC.

This clone turned up a few times. The chain recombines TRBV4-3 with TRBJ1-4, with D possibly TRBD1 on 5 matching bases. The CDR3 has 15 amino acids. Germline-derived CDR1 and CDR2 are LGHNA and YSLEER. V was cut by 0 bases and J by 4 bases, with 9 bases left in between. In DNA, the CDR3 is TGCGCCAGCAGCCAAGACTCAGGGAATAATGAAAAACTGTTTTTT. It yields the protein CASSQDSGNNEKLFF.

The CDR3 here is CASSVDRGYEDTQYF. The DNA of the CDR3 is TGCGCCAGCAGCGTGGACAGGGGTTACGAAGATACGCAGTATTTT. The chain carries TRBV5-1 and TRBJ2-3; 9 bases align to TRBD1. V lost 4 bases, J lost 5 bases, and 8 bases stayed unmatched. Germline V gives CDR1 SGHRS, CDR2 YFSETQ. The CDR3 loop spans 15 amino acids. Complete variable domain (other parts from reference TRBV5-1 and TRBJ2-3): KAGVTQTPRYLIKTRGQQVTLSCSPISGHRSVSWYQQTPGQGLQFLFEYFSETQRNKGNFPGRFSGRQFSNSRSEMNVSTLELGDSALYLCASSVDRGYEDTQYFGPGTRLTVL.

A word on this clone: Relative to the germline gene, one junction end is altered; a read error may explain this. This chain joins TRBV7-8 and TRBJ1-1; D call uncertain. The CDR3 covers 10 residues. Germline V gives CDR1 SGHVS, CDR2 FQNEAQ. This CDR3 reads CASSRSEASF. The CDR3 nucleotides read TGTGCCAGCAGTCGTAGTGAAGCTTCCTTT.

J is TRBJ2-2 and V is TRBV30, with 7 bases identical to TRBD2. Germline-derived CDR1 and CDR2 are GTSNPN and SVGIG (reference sequence). CDR3 length: 14 amino acids. The J segment lost 4 bases and the V segment lost 2 bases, leaving 4 bases of the junction unmatched. DNA for the CDR3: TGTGCCTGGAGTTCTGGGAGGGGCACCGGGGAGCTGTTTTTT. Its translation: CAWSSGRGTGELFF.

The gene calls are TRBV4-3 and TRBJ2-1, with D maybe TRBD2 (5 bases). Looked up from germline, CDR1 is LGHNA and CDR2 is YSLEER. This CDR3 region has 14 residues. Trimming stripped 1 base from V and 6 bases from J, with 10 bases between. CDR3 in amino acids: CASSQVASSNEQFF. The CDR3 DNA follows: TGCGCCAGCAGCCAAGTGGCTAGCTCCAATGAGCAGTTCTTC.

The chain joins TRBV5-1 to TRBJ1-1; 8 bases are shared with TRBD1. The V gene end was trimmed by 0 bases and the J gene end by 4 bases; junction bases not matched to a gene: 2. This CDR3 comprises 14 residues. Germline values: CDR1 SGHRS, CDR2 YFSETQ. The CDR3 here is CASSLARGRTEAFF. CDR3 in DNA: TGCGCCAGCAGCTTGGCCAGGGGGCGCACTGAAGCTTTCTTT.

This chain connects TRBV4-2 to TRBJ1-5, with a weak D call TRBD1 (6 bases). The length of the CDR3 is 17 residues. V was shortened by 1 base and J by 5 bases, with 18 bases between the two germline ends. Germline CDR1 is LGHNA and CDR2 is YNFKEQ. The CDR3 DNA follows: TGTGCCAGCAGCCAAGTTCAGGGGCAGCAAAACTATCAGCCCCAGCATTTT. It is translated as CASSQVQGQQNYQPQHF.

Note on this clone: One end of the junction does not line up with germline, which may come from a read error. The rearrangement joins TRBV30 to TRBJ1-2, with D hard to call. The CDR3 sequence is 11 residues long. The germline V gene has CDR1 GTSNPN and CDR2 SVGIG (reference sequence). The CDR3 here is CARETNYGYPF. CDR3 coding DNA: TGTGCTCGGGAGACTAACTATGGCTACCCCTTC.

The rearrangement uses TRBV19 and TRBJ2-3, with D unclear. Trimming shortened V by 7 bases and J by 4 bases, and 15 bases separated the two germline ends. The germline V gene encodes CDR1 LNHDA and CDR2 SQIVND (reference sequence). The CDR3 is 14 residues long. CDR3 region: CASKFQEASDTQYF. DNA of the CDR3: TGTGCCAGTAAGTTCCAGGAAGCTTCAGATACGCAGTATTTT.

The chain joins TRBV4-2 to TRBJ2-1, with 8 bases identical to TRBD2. V lost 0 bases to trimming and J lost 6 bases; unmatched junction nucleotides: 4. CDR1 LGHNA and CDR2 YNFKEQ come from the germline V gene. The length of the CDR3 is 15 residues. CDR3 amino acids: CASSQDGGALNEQFF. CDR3 nucleotides: TGTGCCAGCAGCCAAGACGGGGGGGCTCTCAATGAGCAGTTCTTC.

V usage is TRBV4-3 and J usage is TRBJ2-7; 8 nucleotides agree with TRBD1. The CDR3 runs to 16 residues. V was pared by 0 bases and J by 1 base, with 5 bases of the junction left unmatched. Germline loops: CDR1 LGHNA, CDR2 YSLEER. The CDR3 is CASSQDVGQGSYEQYF. The CDR3 region has the DNA TGCGCCAGCAGCCAAGATGTAGGACAGGGTTCCTACGAGCAGTACTTC.

The chain uses TRBV5-5 and TRBJ2-1, with 12 bases matching TRBD2. The junction had 11 bases not matched to a gene; V was cut back by 0 bases and J by 10 bases. The CDR3 has 17 amino acids. Germline V gene data show CDR1 as SGHKS and CDR2 as YYEKEE (reference sequence). As DNA, the CDR3 is TGTGCCAGCAGCTTGGCGGTCTGGAGACTAGCGGGAGACGAGCAGTTCTTC. Its protein is CASSLAVWRLAGDEQFF. The variable domain in full, with the rest retrieved from reference TRBV5-5 and TRBJ2-1, is DAGVTQSPTHLIKTRGQQVTLRCSPISGHKSVSWYQQVLGQGPQFIFQYYEKEERGRGNFPDRFSARQFPNYSSELNVNALLLGDSALYLCASSLAVWRLAGDEQFFGPGTRLTVL.

This clone appeared once. Within the sample, other DNA sequences also encode this same CDR3. The chain joins TRBV6-6 to TRBJ1-1; 10 bases line up with TRBD1. The length of the CDR3 is 13 residues. Germline CDR1 and CDR2: MNHNY and SVGAGI (reference sequence). After removal of 6 bases from V and 3 bases from J, the junction contained 1 base not matched to a gene. DNA of the CDR3: TGTGCCAGCAGGGGGACAGGGGACACTGAAGCTTTCTTT. It yields the protein CASRGTGDTEAFF.

V and J are TRBV29-1 and TRBJ2-5; D remains ambiguous. V was trimmed by 1 base and J by 5 bases, leaving 8 bases between them. CDR3 length: 12 amino acids. The germline gives CDR1 SQVTM, CDR2 ANQGSEA. In DNA form, the CDR3 reads TGCAGCGTTGAAGGCAGGTCGGAGACCCAGTACTTC. Translated: CSVEGRSETQYF.

This clone was counted once. The chain recombines TRBV10-2 with TRBJ2-7; D is undetermined. The V and J ends lost 3 bases and 4 bases respectively, with 7 bases between them. The CDR3 runs to 12 residues. Germline V gene sequence: CDR1 WSHSY, CDR2 SAAADI. The DNA for the CDR3 is TGCGCCAGCAGTGAAAAATCTTACGAGCAGTACTTC. This gives the protein CASSEKSYEQYF.

The rearrangement uses TRBV6-5 and TRBJ2-1; the match to TRBD2 covers 12 bases. The CDR3 contains 16 residues. CDR1 is MNHEY, CDR2 SVGAGI, per germline. Trimming took 3 bases from V and 7 from J; bases not matched to a gene: 7. CDR3 sequence (DNA): TGTGCCAGCAGTTATTGGACTAGCGGGAAGGTAAATGAGCAGTTCTTC. The encoded protein is CASSYWTSGKVNEQFF.

The CDR3 bases are TGTGCCTGGAGTGGAGGGACCCAGTACTTC. Translation gives CAWSGGTQYF. The chain uses TRBV30 and TRBJ2-5, with no clear D. The CDR3 spans 10 residues. Germline V CDR1 and CDR2: GTSNPN, SVGIG (reference sequence). Between the trimmed V and J ends, which lost 1 base and 7 bases, there was a span of 4 bases.

Notes on this clone: Mismatch with germline at one junction end may stem from a read error. The rearrangement links TRBV6-4 to TRBJ1-5; D call uncertain. This CDR3 has 14 residues. From germline, CDR1 is MRHNA and CDR2 SNTAGT. CDR3 nucleotides: TGTGCCAGCAGTGAAATTTATAGCAATCAGCCCCAGAATTTT. Encoded protein: CASSEIYSNQPQNF.

DNA for the CDR3: TGTGCCAGCAGTTTATCGACAGTGAACACTGAAGCTTTCTTT. It encodes CASSLSTVNTEAFF. The chain couples TRBV28 to TRBJ1-1, with D possibly matching TRBD1 (5 bases). The CDR3 is made up of 14 amino acids. The V end was cut by 1 base, the J end by 0 bases, with 6 bases between. Germline V gene lookup returns CDR1 MDHEN and CDR2 SYDVKM. The full variable domain, completed using reference TRBV28 and TRBJ1-1, is DVKVTQSSRYLVKRTGEKVFLECVQDMDHENMFWYRQDPGLGLRLIYFSYDVKMKEKGDIPEGYSVSREKKERFSLILESASTNQTSMYLCASSLSTVNTEAFFGQGTRLTVV.

The rearrangement uses TRBV7-2 and TRBJ2-3, with TRBD2 matching over 8 bases. Germline CDR1 and CDR2: SGHTA and FQGNSA. Trimming at V came to 3 bases and at J to 1 base, leaving 6 bases not matched to a gene. This CDR3 comprises 16 residues. The CDR3 is CASSFLAGGRTDTQYF. CDR3 DNA sequence: TGTGCCAGCAGCTTCCTAGCGGGTGGACGCACAGATACGCAGTATTTT. Complete variable domain (other parts from reference TRBV7-2 and TRBJ2-3): GAGVSQSPSNKVTEKGKDVELRCDPISGHTALYWYRQSLGQGLEFLIYFQGNSAPDKSGLPSDRFSAERTGGSVSTLTIQRTQQEDSAVYLCASSFLAGGRTDTQYFGPGTRLTVL.

This clone was counted ten times or more. The chain links TRBV5-6 to TRBJ1-4, with a weak D call TRBD1 (5 bases). The germline V and J ends were trimmed by 2 bases and 1 base, with 12 bases remaining between them. Germline V lookup: CDR1 SGHDT, CDR2 YYEEEE. The CDR3 sequence is 16 residues long. The chain's CDR3 is CASSFRQTRTNEKLFF. CDR3 in DNA: TGTGCCAGCAGCTTCCGACAGACCAGAACTAATGAAAAACTGTTTTTT.

V usage is TRBV19 and J usage is TRBJ2-5, with 11 bases matching TRBD1. This CDR3 comprises 15 residues. Germline CDR1 is LNHDA and CDR2 is SQIVND (reference sequence). Trimming at V came to 5 bases and at J to 5 bases, leaving 7 bases not matched to a gene. The CDR3 sequence is CASSGTGGSGETQYF. CDR3 nucleotides: TGTGCCAGTAGTGGGACAGGGGGATCGGGGGAGACCCAGTACTTC.